This T cell receptor beta chain was obtained from a study of blood T cell repertoires in COVID-19 (dated by TCRdb to about 2020). At the level of the whole study: Collaborator samples came from the United States, Italy and Spain and covered acute and convalescent phases of COVID-19. The prospective study material was composed of cDNA or gDNA derived from T cells, B-cell-depleted T cells, or PBMCs. Deeply sampled blood TCRbeta repertoires from subjects exposed to, actively infected with, or recovered from COVID-19 were included in the dataset. The repertoires were made available in a free public database intended to serve as a resource for research on the immune response to SARS-CoV-2. The samples were drawn from two sources: the first 160 participants of the ongoing ImmuneRACE study, and approximately 1,300 subjects contributed by 6 global collaborators. The sample metadata nearly always contained a de-identified subject ID, COVID-19 status, age in years and sex. Where available, HLA class I and class II types were obtained from metadata supplied by the sample provider rather than from assay-based typing.

Concerning this clone: The clone's antigen remains unknown. Base qualities were left out, and no much larger clone turns up one base away.

Study-level results and caveats: Clinical and demographic metadata were provided uncurated, with the amount varying by source and participant.

The germline V gene supplies CDR1 ENHRY and CDR2 SYGVKD. Trimming removed 9 bases from V and 8 bases from J; the gene matches leave 7 bases unexplained. Inclusive of the bounding cysteine and phenylalanine, the CDR3 is 14 residues long. CDR3 DNA only is kept here, 42 bases in frame from base 1. One collaborating source in Seattle enrolled patients during active infection and followed them longitudinally through the course of disease. Collaborating institutions collected whole blood in K2EDTA tubes following their own protocols. For TCRbeta analysis, collaborators shipped samples in one of three forms: frozen whole blood, isolated PBMCs, or DNA extracted from either of those sample types. TCRbeta CDR3 regions were amplified from genomic DNA using the immunoSEQ Assay, a bias-controlled multiplex PCR. The original methods were these. The number of nucleated cells in each sample was estimated from the amplification of reference gene primers within the assay. To quantify the absolute abundance of each unique TCRbeta CDR3 rearrangement, sequence reads were collapsed and filtered. For each sample, productive Simpson clonality was calculated by taking the square root of Simpson's diversity index across productive rearrangements. The clones in this table, taken by TCRdb from immuneACCESS, are in-frame only. Not every clone is retained; where verified, under half of the shortfall comes from an unresolved V gene, and the cause of the rest is unknown. V, J and clone size were drawn from that table, and D and trimming were deduced from the DNA. This sample lists approximately 300,000 clones; approximately 85% were detected once. The top ten constitute 0.87% of the sample.

This receptor was taken from a human donor with COVID-19, enrolled during active disease. The donor label of this sample is uncertain. The receptor chain draws on TRBV10-3 and TRBJ2-1; a stretch of 13 junction bases matches TRBD2. The sequenced sample was peripheral blood. The encoded CDR3 is CAIRGTSGDDEQFF. At the DNA level, the sequence is TGTGCCATTAGGGGGACTAGCGGGGACGATGAGCAGTTCTTC.